A single sample is the source of the 16 T cell receptor beta chains below, sequenced in a study of OX40 agonist ivuxolimab in advanced cancers. Measured with immunoSEQ multiplex PCR; TCRdb has only the in-frame clones, and not every one. The data show 50,000 to 70,000 clones, nearly 90% seen once. The specimen was CD4+ or CD8+ T cells sorted from blood, collected in a trial of the OX40 agonist ivuxolimab. These receptors originate from an adult with an advanced solid tumor such as melanoma, head and neck, liver or kidney cancer.

This chain joins TRBV19 and TRBJ1-1; D gene unclear. Deletions cut 4 bases from V and 3 bases from J, with 12 bases between. The germline V gene has CDR1 LNHDA and CDR2 SQIVND (reference sequence). The CDR3 length is 14 residues. The CDR3, as DNA: TGTGCCAGTAGTAACCGATGGATGCACACTGAAGCTTTCTTT. Translation gives CASSNRWMHTEAFF.

This clone was recorded only once. The V call is TRBV18, the J call TRBJ1-1; the D is unclear. There are 12 residues in the CDR3. V shed 4 bases and J shed 5 bases, with 8 bases lying between them. Per the germline V gene, CDR1 is KGHSH and CDR2 is LQKENI. The DNA of the CDR3 is TGTGCCAGCTCACGGACCGGGACTGAAGCTTTCTTT. Encoded protein: CASSRTGTEAFF.

The chain is built from TRBV5-4 and TRBJ2-5; D could derive from TRBD1 or TRBD2 (5 bases each). CDR3 length: 13 amino acids. V shed 4 bases and J shed 5 bases, with 12 bases lying between them. The germline gives CDR1 SGHNT, CDR2 YYREEE (reference sequence). CDR3 nucleotide sequence: TGTGCCAGCAGCCCAAGAGGGGTGGAGACCCAGTACTTC. It is translated as CASSPRGVETQYF.

This clone was recorded at least ten times. The rearrangement links TRBV7-9 to TRBJ2-6, with 11 bases matching TRBD1. Unmatched junction bases numbered 4, after V lost 3 bases and J lost 0 bases. CDR3 length: 18 residues. The germline CDR1 and CDR2 sequences are SEHNR and FQNEAQ (reference sequence). The CDR3: CASSFSGTGGSGANVLTF. The CDR3 DNA reads as TGTGCCAGCAGCTTTTCTGGGACAGGGGGCTCTGGGGCCAACGTCCTGACTTTC.

This chain uses TRBV6-5 with TRBJ2-1, with 8 bases that match TRBD2. Losses at the gene ends were 5 bases for V and 8 bases for J; bases not matched to a gene: 5. This CDR3 has 13 amino acids. In germline, CDR1 is MNHEY, CDR2 SVGAGI. For the CDR3, the DNA is TGTGCCAGCAGTCCATATAGCGGGGATGAGCAGTTCTTC. Its protein is CASSPYSGDEQFF.

The V call is TRBV5-5, the J call TRBJ2-7; weak D call: TRBD1 (5 bases). V lost 5 bases to trimming and J lost 3 bases, with 15 bases between them. Germline V lookup: CDR1 SGHKS, CDR2 YYEKEE (reference sequence). This CDR3 is built from 14 residues. The CDR3 DNA sequence: TGTGCCAGCAGTCTTCTGACAGAGTTCTACGAGCAGTACTTC. It specifies CASSLLTEFYEQYF.

V is TRBV4-1 and J is TRBJ2-1; D is unclear. Germline V gene lookup returns CDR1 MGHRA and CDR2 YSYEKL. With 4 bases removed from V and 7 bases from J, the gap between germline ends came to 11 bases. The CDR3 is 13 amino acids. The CDR3 DNA reads as TGCGCCAGCAGCCCTTGGGTTGGAAATGAGCAGTTCTTC. This translates into CASSPWVGNEQFF.

This rearrangement joins TRBV11-3 to TRBJ1-1; TRBD1 agrees at 8 bases. Trimming took 5 bases from V and 4 from J; bases not matched to a gene: 9. The CDR3 is 15 residues long. CDR1 is SGHNT, CDR2 YENEEA, per germline. CDR3 sequence reads: CASSRRTGPTTEAFF. The CDR3 bases are TGTGCCAGCAGCCGAAGGACAGGGCCCACCACTGAAGCTTTCTTT.

This sequence joins TRBV7-7 and TRBJ2-5, with D possibly called TRBD1 or TRBD2 (5 bases each). The germline CDR1 and CDR2 sequences are SSHAT and FNYEAQ (reference sequence). The CDR3 is made up of 14 amino acids. V gave up 5 bases and J gave up 5 bases, with 15 bases separating them. CDR3 amino acids: CASSGGGAVETQYF. The CDR3 DNA sequence: TGTGCCAGCAGCGGTGGGGGAGCGGTGGAGACCCAGTACTTC. Combining the CDR3 with reference TRBV7-7 and TRBJ2-5 gives the whole variable domain GAGVSQSPRYKVTKRGQDVTLRCDPISSHATLYWYQQALGQGPEFLTYFNYEAQPDKSGLPSDRFSAERPEGSISTLTIQRTEQRDSAMYRCASSGGGAVETQYFGPGTRLLVL.

This chain links TRBV5-5 with TRBJ2-5; D remains unclear. Trimming pared 0 bases from V and 1 base from J, leaving 10 bases between. CDR3 length equals 15 residues. Germline V gene sequence: CDR1 SGHKS, CDR2 YYEKEE (reference sequence). The CDR3 sequence is CASSLAGYGQETQYF. CDR3 bases: TGTGCCAGCAGCTTGGCCGGGTACGGCCAAGAGACCCAGTACTTC.

The CDR3 nucleotides are TGTGCCAGTAGAAGTCCAGGGTGGGAGCCCCAGCATTTT. This encodes CASRSPGWEPQHF. The chain joins TRBV19 to TRBJ1-5, with a tentative D call TRBD1 (5 bases). The CDR3 is 13 amino acids. Germline CDR1 reads LNHDA; CDR2 reads SQIVND (reference sequence). V was cut by 6 bases and J by 8 bases, with 14 bases left in between.

This chain connects TRBV6-6 to TRBJ2-1; 13 nucleotides line up with TRBD2. This CDR3 spans 16 amino acids. V dropped 6 bases and J dropped 8; count of bases not matched to a gene: 10. The germline V gene encodes CDR1 MNHNY and CDR2 SVGAGI (reference sequence). CDR3 in DNA: TGTGCCAGCAGCCGCGGACTAGCGGGGGAGTTCTATGAGCAGTTCTTC. Translated: CASSRGLAGEFYEQFF.

V usage is TRBV9 and J usage is TRBJ1-1; D possibly corresponds to TRBD1 (5 bases). This CDR3 comprises 14 residues. With 0 bases removed from V and 4 bases from J, the gap between germline ends came to 10 bases. Germline loops: CDR1 SGDLS, CDR2 YYNGEE. CDR3 protein: CASSVGRGGTEAFF. The CDR3 bases are TGTGCCAGCAGCGTAGGTCGGGGGGGCACTGAAGCTTTCTTT.

This clone was seen once. The sample has other DNA sequences that encode this CDR3 too. The genes are TRBV19 and TRBJ1-5; D not certain. V was trimmed by 3 bases and J by 0 bases, leaving 6 bases between them. Looked up from germline, CDR1 is LNHDA and CDR2 is SQIVND (reference sequence). The CDR3 loop spans 14 amino acids. CDR3 residues: CASSIRDSNQPQHF. CDR3 coding DNA: TGTGCCAGTAGTATCCGGGATAGCAATCAGCCCCAGCATTTT.

The CDR3 sequence: CASSLNLPNAEAFF. The CDR3 DNA sequence: TGTGCCAGCAGCCTTAATCTCCCCAACGCTGAAGCTTTCTTT. This sequence joins TRBV11-2 and TRBJ1-1; D call uncertain. The germline V and J ends were trimmed by 5 bases and 6 bases, with 16 bases remaining between them. Germline values: CDR1 SGHAT, CDR2 FQNNGV. The CDR3 runs to 14 residues.

The V and J genes are TRBV30 and TRBJ2-2; no reliable D call. The CDR3 covers 15 residues. Germline CDR1 and CDR2: GTSNPN and SVGIG (reference sequence). Trimming removed 0 bases from V and 6 bases from J, with 14 bases in between. This chain's CDR3 is CAWSVIVRMPGELFF. In nucleotides, the CDR3 is TGTGCCTGGAGTGTCATCGTGAGGATGCCCGGGGAGCTGTTTTTT.